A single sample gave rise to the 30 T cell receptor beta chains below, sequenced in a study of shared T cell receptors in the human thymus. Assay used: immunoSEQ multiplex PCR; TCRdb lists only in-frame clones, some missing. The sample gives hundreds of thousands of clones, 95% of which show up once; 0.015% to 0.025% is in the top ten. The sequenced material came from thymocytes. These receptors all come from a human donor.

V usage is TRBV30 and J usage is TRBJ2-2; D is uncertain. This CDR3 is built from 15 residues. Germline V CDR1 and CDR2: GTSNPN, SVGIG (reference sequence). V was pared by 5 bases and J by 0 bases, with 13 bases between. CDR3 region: CAWYGRYANTGELFF. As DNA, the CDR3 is TGTGCCTGGTACGGCAGGTACGCGAACACCGGGGAGCTGTTTTTT.

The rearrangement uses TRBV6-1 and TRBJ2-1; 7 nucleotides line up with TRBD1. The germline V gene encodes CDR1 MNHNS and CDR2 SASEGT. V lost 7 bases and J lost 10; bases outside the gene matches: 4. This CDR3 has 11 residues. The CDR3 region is CASIYRGEQFF. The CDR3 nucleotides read TGTGCCAGCATTTACAGGGGCGAGCAGTTCTTC.

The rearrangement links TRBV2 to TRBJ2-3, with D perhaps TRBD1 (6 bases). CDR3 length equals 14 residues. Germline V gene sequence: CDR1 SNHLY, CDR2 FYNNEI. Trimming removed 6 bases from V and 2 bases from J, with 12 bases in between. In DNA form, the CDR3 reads TGTGCCAGCAGCGAGCGGACAGTCACAGATACGCAGTATTTT. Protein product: CASSERTVTDTQYF.

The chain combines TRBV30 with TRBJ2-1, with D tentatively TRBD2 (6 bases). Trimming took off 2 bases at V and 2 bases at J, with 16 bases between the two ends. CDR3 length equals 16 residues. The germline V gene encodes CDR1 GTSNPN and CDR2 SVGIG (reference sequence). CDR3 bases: TGTGCCTGGAGTCCGTCTGGCGGGACGCCCTACAATGAGCAGTTCTTC. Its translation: CAWSPSGGTPYNEQFF.

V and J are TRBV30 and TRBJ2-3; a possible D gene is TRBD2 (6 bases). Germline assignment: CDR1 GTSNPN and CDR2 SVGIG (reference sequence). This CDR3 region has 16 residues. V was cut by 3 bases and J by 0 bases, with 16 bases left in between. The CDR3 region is CAWRVRLGGSTDTQYF. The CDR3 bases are TGTGCCTGGAGGGTACGTCTGGGGGGTAGCACAGATACGCAGTATTTT.

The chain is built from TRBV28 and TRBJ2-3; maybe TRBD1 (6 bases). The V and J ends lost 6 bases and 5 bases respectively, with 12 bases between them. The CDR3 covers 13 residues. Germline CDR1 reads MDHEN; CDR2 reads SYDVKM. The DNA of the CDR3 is TGTGCCAGCAGGGGGACACAGGGAGATACGCAGTATTTT. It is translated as CASRGTQGDTQYF.

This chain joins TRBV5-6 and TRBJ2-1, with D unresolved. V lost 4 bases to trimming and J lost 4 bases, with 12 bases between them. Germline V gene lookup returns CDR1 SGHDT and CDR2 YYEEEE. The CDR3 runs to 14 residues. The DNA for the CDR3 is TGTGCCAGCAGCCGTTTCTCCGGGTACAATGAGCAGTTCTTC. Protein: CASSRFSGYNEQFF.

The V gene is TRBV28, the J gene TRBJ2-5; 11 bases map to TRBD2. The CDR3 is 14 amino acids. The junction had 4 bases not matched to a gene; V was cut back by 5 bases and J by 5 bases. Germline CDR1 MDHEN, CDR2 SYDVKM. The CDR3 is CASSPSGRRETQYF. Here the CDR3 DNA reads TGTGCCAGCAGTCCTAGCGGGAGGCGGGAGACCCAGTACTTC.

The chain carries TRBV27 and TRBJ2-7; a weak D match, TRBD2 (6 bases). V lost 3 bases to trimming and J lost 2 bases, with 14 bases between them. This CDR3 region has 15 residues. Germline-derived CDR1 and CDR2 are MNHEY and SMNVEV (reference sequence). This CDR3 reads CASSLVRREAYEQYF. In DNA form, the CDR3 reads TGTGCCAGCAGTTTGGTGAGGCGGGAAGCCTACGAGCAGTACTTC.

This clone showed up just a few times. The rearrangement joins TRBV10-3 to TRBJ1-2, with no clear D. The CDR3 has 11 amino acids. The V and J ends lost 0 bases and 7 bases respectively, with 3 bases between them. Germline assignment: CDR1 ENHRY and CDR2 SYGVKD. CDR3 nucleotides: TGTGCCATCAGTGAGTCGGGTGGCTACACCTTC. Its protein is CAISESGGYTF.

The CDR3, as DNA: TGTGCCAGCAGTGCCCCGTCCCCAGGCGTCGATTCCGACACTGAAGCTTTCTTT. Amino acids: CASSAPSPGVDSDTEAFF. The rearrangement links TRBV28 to TRBJ1-1; D gene uncertain. The CDR3 has 18 residues. From germline, CDR1 is MDHEN and CDR2 SYDVKM. V dropped 5 bases and J dropped 3 bases, with 25 bases sitting between them.

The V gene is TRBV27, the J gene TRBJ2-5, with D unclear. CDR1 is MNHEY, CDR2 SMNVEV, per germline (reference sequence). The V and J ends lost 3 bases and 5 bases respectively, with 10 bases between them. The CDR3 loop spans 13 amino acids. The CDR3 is CASSFSRTETQYF. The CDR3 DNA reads TGTGCCAGCAGTTTTAGCAGGACGGAGACCCAGTACTTC.

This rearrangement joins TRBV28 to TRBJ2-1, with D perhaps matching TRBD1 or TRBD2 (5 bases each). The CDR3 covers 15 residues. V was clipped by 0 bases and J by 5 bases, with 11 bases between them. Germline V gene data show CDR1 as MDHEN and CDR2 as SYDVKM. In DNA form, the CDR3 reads TGTGCCAGCAGTTTATGGGGGGTAGGGGACAATGAGCAGTTCTTC. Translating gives CASSLWGVGDNEQFF. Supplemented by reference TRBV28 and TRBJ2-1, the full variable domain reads DVKVTQSSRYLVKRTGEKVFLECVQDMDHENMFWYRQDPGLGLRLIYFSYDVKMKEKGDIPEGYSVSREKKERFSLILESASTNQTSMYLCASSLWGVGDNEQFFGPGTRLTVL.

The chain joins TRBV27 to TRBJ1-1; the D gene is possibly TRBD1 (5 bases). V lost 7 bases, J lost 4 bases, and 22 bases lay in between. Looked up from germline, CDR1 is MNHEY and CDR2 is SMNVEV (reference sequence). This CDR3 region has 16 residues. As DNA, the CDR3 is TGTGCCAGCATTCGGCGTCGGGCCCACGGGGCCACTGAAGCTTTCTTT. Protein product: CASIRRRAHGATEAFF.

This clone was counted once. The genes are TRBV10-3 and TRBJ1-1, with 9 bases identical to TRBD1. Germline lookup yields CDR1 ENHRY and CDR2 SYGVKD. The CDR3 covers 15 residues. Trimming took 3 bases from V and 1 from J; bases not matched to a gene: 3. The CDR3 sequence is CAISEGTGQNTEAFF. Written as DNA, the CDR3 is TGTGCCATCAGTGAAGGGACAGGGCAGAACACTGAAGCTTTCTTT.

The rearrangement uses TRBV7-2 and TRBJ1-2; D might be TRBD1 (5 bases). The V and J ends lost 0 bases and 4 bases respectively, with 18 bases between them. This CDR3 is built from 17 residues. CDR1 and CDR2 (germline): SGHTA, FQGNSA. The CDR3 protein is CASSLAMQLGTGYGYTF. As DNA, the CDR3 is TGTGCCAGCAGCTTAGCTATGCAACTTGGGACCGGCTATGGCTACACCTTC.

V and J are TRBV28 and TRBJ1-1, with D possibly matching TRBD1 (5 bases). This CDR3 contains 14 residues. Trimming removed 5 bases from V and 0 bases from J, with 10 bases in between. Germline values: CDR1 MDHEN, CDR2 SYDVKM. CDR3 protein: CASSPGLMNTEAFF. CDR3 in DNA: TGTGCCAGCAGTCCGGGACTGATGAACACTGAAGCTTTCTTT.

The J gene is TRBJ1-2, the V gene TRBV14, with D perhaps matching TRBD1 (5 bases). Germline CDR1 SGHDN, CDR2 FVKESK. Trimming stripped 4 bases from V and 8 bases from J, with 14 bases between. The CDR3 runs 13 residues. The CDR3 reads CASSLPAWGGYTF. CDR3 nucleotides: TGTGCCAGCAGCCTCCCCGCCTGGGGGGGCTACACCTTC.

CDR3 protein: CASSLPQVYNEQFF. The CDR3 DNA follows: TGTGCCAGCAGCTTGCCCCAAGTGTACAATGAGCAGTTCTTC. V gene TRBV5-8 combines with J gene TRBJ2-1; D uncertain. The CDR3 totals 14 residues. Germline CDR1 SGHTS, CDR2 YDEGEE. V was shortened by 1 base and J by 4 bases, with 9 bases between the two germline ends.

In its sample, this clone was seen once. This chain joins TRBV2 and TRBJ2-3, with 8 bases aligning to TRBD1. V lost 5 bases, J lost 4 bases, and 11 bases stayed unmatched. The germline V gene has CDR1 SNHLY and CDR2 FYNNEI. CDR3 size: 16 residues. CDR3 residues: CASSYNGQGWPDTQYF. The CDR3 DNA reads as TGTGCCAGCAGTTATAATGGACAGGGATGGCCAGATACGCAGTATTTT.

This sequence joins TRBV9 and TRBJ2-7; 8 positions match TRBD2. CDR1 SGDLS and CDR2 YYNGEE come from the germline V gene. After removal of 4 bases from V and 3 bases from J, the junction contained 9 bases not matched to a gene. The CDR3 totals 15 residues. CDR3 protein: CASSPPGLGLYEQYF. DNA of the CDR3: TGTGCCAGCAGCCCCCCGGGACTAGGACTCTACGAGCAGTACTTC.

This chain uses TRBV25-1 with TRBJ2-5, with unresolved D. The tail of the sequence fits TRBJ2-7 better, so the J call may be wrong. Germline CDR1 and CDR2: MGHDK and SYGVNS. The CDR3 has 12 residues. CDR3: CASSTVPYEQYF. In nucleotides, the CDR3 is TGTGCCAGCAGTACGGTTCCCTACGAGCAGTACTTC.

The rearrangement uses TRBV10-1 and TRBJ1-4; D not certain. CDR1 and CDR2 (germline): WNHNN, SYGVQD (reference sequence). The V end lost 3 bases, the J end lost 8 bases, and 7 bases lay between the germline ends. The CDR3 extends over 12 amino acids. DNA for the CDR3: TGCGCCAGCAGTGACGACGGGGAAAAACTGTTTTTT. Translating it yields CASSDDGEKLFF.

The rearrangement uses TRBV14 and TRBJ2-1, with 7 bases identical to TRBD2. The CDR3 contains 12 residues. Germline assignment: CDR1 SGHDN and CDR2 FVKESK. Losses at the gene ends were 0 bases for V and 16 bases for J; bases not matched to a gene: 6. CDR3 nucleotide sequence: TGTGCCAGCAGCCAAGAGGTACGGGAGGTTTTCTTC. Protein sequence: CASSQEVREVFF.

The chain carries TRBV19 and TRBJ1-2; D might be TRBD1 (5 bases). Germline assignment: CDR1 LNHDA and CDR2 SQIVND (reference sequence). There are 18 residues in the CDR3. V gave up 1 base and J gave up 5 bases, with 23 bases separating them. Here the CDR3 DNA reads TGTGCCAGTAGTATAGGCACACAACCAGGGCCCCCCGGTTATGGCTACACCTTC. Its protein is CASSIGTQPGPPGYGYTF.

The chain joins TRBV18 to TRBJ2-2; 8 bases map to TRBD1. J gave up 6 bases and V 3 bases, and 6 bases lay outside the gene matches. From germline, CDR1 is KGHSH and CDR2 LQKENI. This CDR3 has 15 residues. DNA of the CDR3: TGTGCCAGCTCACCCCAAGACAGGGGCGCCGGGGAGCTGTTTTTT. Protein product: CASSPQDRGAGELFF.

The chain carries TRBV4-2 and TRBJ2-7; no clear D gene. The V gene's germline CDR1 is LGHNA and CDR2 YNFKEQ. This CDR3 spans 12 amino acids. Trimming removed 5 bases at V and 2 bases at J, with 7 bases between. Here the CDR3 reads CASSVGAYEQYF. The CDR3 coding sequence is TGTGCCAGCAGCGTGGGTGCCTACGAGCAGTACTTC.

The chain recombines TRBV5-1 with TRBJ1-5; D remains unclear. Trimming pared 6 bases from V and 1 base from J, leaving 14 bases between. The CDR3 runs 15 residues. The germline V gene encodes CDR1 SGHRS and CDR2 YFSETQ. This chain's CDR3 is CASTPGPRSNQPQHF. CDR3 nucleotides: TGCGCCAGCACACCTGGCCCCCGAAGCAATCAGCCCCAGCATTTT. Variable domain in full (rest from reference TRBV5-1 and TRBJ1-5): KAGVTQTPRYLIKTRGQQVTLSCSPISGHRSVSWYQQTPGQGLQFLFEYFSETQRNKGNFPGRFSGRQFSNSRSEMNVSTLELGDSALYLCASTPGPRSNQPQHFGDGTRLSIL.

CDR3 nucleotide sequence: TGCGCCAGCACCCTTAGGACTAGCGGCCGCTCGCCCTACAATGAGCAGTTCTTC. Translating gives CASTLRTSGRSPYNEQFF. The gene calls are TRBV5-1 and TRBJ2-1, with 10 bases lining up with TRBD2. Germline V CDR1 and CDR2: SGHRS, YFSETQ. V was clipped by 6 bases and J by 2 bases; unmatched bases: 14. This CDR3 contains 18 residues. Based on the CDR3 plus reference TRBV5-1 and TRBJ2-1, the full variable domain is KAGVTQTPRYLIKTRGQQVTLSCSPISGHRSVSWYQQTPGQGLQFLFEYFSETQRNKGNFPGRFSGRQFSNSRSEMNVSTLELGDSALYLCASTLRTSGRSPYNEQFFGPGTRLTVL.

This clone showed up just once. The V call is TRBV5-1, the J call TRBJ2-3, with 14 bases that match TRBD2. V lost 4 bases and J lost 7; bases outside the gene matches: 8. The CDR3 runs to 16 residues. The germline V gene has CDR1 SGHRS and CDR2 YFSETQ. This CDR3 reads CASSNRLAGGPHTQYF. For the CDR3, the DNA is TGCGCCAGCAGCAACCGACTAGCGGGAGGGCCCCATACGCAGTATTTT.